This TCR beta chain was retrieved from a study of blood T cell repertoires in COVID-19. Background on the study: There were acute and convalescent COVID-19 samples, and they came from the United States, Italy and Spain.

TCRdb's copy holds only in-frame clones and misses some; the assay was immunoSEQ multiplex PCR. The table has around 250,000 clones, just under 85% seen once. The CDR3 totals 13 residues. V dropped 6 bases and J dropped 5 bases, with 10 bases sitting between them. The sample taken for sequencing was peripheral blood. The V gene is TRBV12-3 or TRBV12-4, the J gene TRBJ1-4; TRBD1 is a possible D gene (5 bases). The TCR sequence derives from a woman aged 80 or over with acute or convalescent COVID-19. The DNA for the CDR3 is TGTGCCAGCAGCCGTACAGGAAATGAAAAACTGTTTTTT. Its translation is CASSRTGNEKLFF.